This T cell receptor beta chain is from a study of blood T cell repertoires in COVID-19. Study summary: The study drew acute and convalescent COVID-19 samples from the United States, Italy and Spain. PBMCs, B-cell-depleted T cells, or T cells were the source of the cDNA or gDNA that made up the material.

Trimming pared 4 bases from V and 0 bases from J, leaving 7 bases between. The CDR3 runs to 13 residues. Germline CDR1 reads SGHRS; CDR2 reads YFSETQ. This clone was detected a few times. Methods used by the authors: Using reference gene primer amplification, nucleated cell counts were estimated. Sequencing was performed with immunoSEQ multiplex PCR; in TCRdb, only in-frame clones are kept and a portion is missing. D and trimming were read from the DNA, whereas the V and J calls and clone size are those reported in that table. The sample contains 60,000 to 75,000 clones, 88% of which appear only once.

This TCR was recovered from a human donor in a cohort sampled during active COVID-19. This chain joins TRBV5-1 and TRBJ1-1; D ambiguous. Sequenced sample: peripheral blood. DNA for the CDR3: TGCGCCAGCAGCGGGGAGTTGAACACTGAAGCTTTCTTT. This sequence encodes CASSGELNTEAFF.